Detailed here is one TCR beta chain. This specimen comes from a study of T cell changes during pregnancy in multiple sclerosis. The assay was immunoSEQ multiplex PCR, and TCRdb's table has in-frame clones only and misses some. Here the sample spans about 41,000 clones, approximately 94% being singletons. V shed 2 bases, J shed 2 bases, and the junction held 6 bases outside the gene matches. Germline CDR1 SGHDN, CDR2 FVKESK. CDR3 size: 15 residues. This sample comprised CD8+ T cells from peripheral blood mononuclear cells, obtained in the third trimester of pregnancy. V and J are TRBV14 and TRBJ2-7; the match to TRBD2 covers 7 bases. This receptor was obtained from a female donor with multiple sclerosis, enrolled in a pregnancy study. The CDR3 bases are TGTGCCAGCAGCCAATGGGAGGGTCTACCCTACGAGCAGTACTTC. It is translated as CASSQWEGLPYEQYF.